This T cell receptor beta chain emerged from a study of cytomegalovirus exposure and HLA in healthy donors (dated by TCRdb to the late 2010s). Concerning the study at large: In an earlier analysis of 587 of the donors, approximately 260 Gb of sequence data and 90 million to 120 million unique TCR beta sequences from 180 million or so T cells were reported. An earlier analysis of 587 of the donors applied high-throughput TCR beta sequencing to assess whether each TCR beta V gene segment acted as functional or pseudogenic. A later analysis re-examined previously published TCR beta repertoires from more than 550 donors and added high-resolution HLA genotyping to investigate patterns of TCR occurrence. The later analysis used no new phenotypic data to find candidate immune exposures, relying instead on TCR beta sequences and their occurrence across donors. Along with the roughly 700-subject first cohort, a separate validation cohort of 120 different subjects was used. The T cell repertoires of several hundred subjects were profiled by immunosequencing and related to cytomegalovirus serostatus. An early release covering about 600 HLA-typed donors comprised about 290 gigabases of sequencing data and tens of millions of unique TCR sequences. Both class I and class II loci were covered by HLA typing, at four-digit resolution. All discovery cohort repertoires had been generated on a single sequencing platform. The genetic ancestry cluster associated with self-reported Caucasian donors included 81% of the 300 to 400 genotyped donors. A later genetic analysis used genome-wide SNP genotypes for about three fifths of the roughly 700 donors, treating that subset as a discovery cohort. Alongside the repertoire data, information on donor age, sex, ethnicity and CMV serostatus was compiled. Among approximately 370 genotyped donors of the cohort, an average of approximately 220,000 unique TCR beta nucleotide sequences was sequenced per donor, of which roughly 18% were non-productive. Typing coverage differed by locus: A, B, C, DRB1 and DQB1 were typed in roughly 620-640 donors, DQA1 in about 500, DPA1 in around 610, and DPB1 in just under 490. Several DR-DQ haplotypes were handled as single units for association and clustering because linkage in the cohort was strong. To predict cytomegalovirus infection status, the study brought together high-throughput TCR immunosequencing, statistical association of individual TCRs with disease status, and machine learning. The study aimed to test whether cataloging public T cell receptors could reveal signatures of past pathogen exposure.

The cohort was made up of 666 healthy bone marrow donors. At the time of sampling, every cohort member was nominally healthy, though immune exposures that went unrecorded were likely present. The donor was CMV seronegative and belonged to the group of under 400 seronegative cohort members. Each donor provided a peripheral blood sample, and peripheral blood mononuclear cells were used for TCR beta sequencing. Genomic DNA was extracted from the blood cell samples with the Qiagen DNeasy Blood Extraction Kit. Trimming takes 3 bases off V and 5 bases off J; junction bases not matched to a gene: 13. From cysteine to phenylalanine, the CDR3 is 17 amino acids long. The DNA shown is the 51-base CDR3, in frame from base 1. Sequences LGHNA (CDR1) and YNFKEQ (CDR2) are obtained from the germline V gene. Overall study results and their limits: For the cohort, immune exposure information was limited to CMV serostatus. When HLA alleles, especially DR and DQ, strongly co-occurred, attributing TCR associations to individual alleles was difficult. Cytomegalovirus status was reported to be diagnosed by the classifier with high specificity and sensitivity in both the original and validation cohorts. The sequencing pipeline was judged likely to have produced a cluster of highly shared sequence variants as a technical artifact. In a later genetic analysis, a missense DCLRE1C variant was associated with V-gene and J-gene trimming of TCR beta chains, and the association was replicated in an independent cohort. Presence/absence analyses assumed roughly uniform sequencing depth across donors, an assumption that may not hold. Broadly in line with IMGT annotations, most TCR beta V segments showed up in productive rearrangements about 87% or about 30% of the time in an earlier analysis of some 590 of the donors. Some IMGT-functional V segments, including TRBV6-2 and TRBV6-3, could not be distinguished by the 87-base-pair reads and were therefore excluded. Across donors, most TCR sequences were observed very rarely, whereas some public TCRs were present in many individuals. Compared with equally common non-associated chains, HLA-associated TCR beta chains in a later analysis were more clonally expanded and had lower generation probabilities. In a later genetic analysis, fewer N-insertions in productive TCRs were reported among donors in an Asian-associated ancestry cluster than the roughly 700-donor mean. Because HLA typing was missing for some donors at each locus, association tests included only the typed subset. Only TCR beta chains were sequenced in this cohort, and the absence of alpha or paired-chain data limited detectable features. According to a later analysis, most CMV-associated TCR beta chains appeared to be HLA-restricted, and the HLA associations seemed to be driven largely by CMV exposure. Three of the identified cytomegalovirus-associated TCR beta chains were confirmed in vitro to be specific for cytomegalovirus antigens. At a false discovery rate of 0.05, a later analysis linked some 17,000 TCR beta sequences to specific HLA alleles. In a later analysis, TCR association rates were found to vary across HLA loci, with the most associated TCRs seen for DRB1 alleles and the fewest for HLA-C alleles. The authors suggested that the approach could potentially be extended to other disease states and immunological phenotypes. A further reported finding was that TCR beta sequences accurately predicted the HLA-A and HLA-B alleles for most subjects in the first cohort. In a later analysis, several top co-occurrence clusters were reported to appear linked to parvovirus B19, influenza, CMV and Epstein-Barr virus. In the study, about 150 TCR beta chains were listed as associated with cytomegalovirus. The earlier analysis of a few hundred of the donors excluded fewer than 20 rarely observed V segments, including chromosome 9 orphons, because counts were too low. Linkage disequilibrium might explain the correlated functional status among segregating V segments, but an unknown experimental factor could not be ruled out.

Libraries were prepared through the immunoSEQ multiplex PCR assay. The multiplex PCR relied on a mix of 60 forward primers for TCR Vbeta segments and 13 reverse primers for TCR Jbeta segments. A multiplex PCR assay on genomic DNA amplified the CDR3 region of rearranged TCR beta genes. Amplified TCR beta libraries were sequenced as 87-base-pair reads on the Illumina HiSeq System. Under the source paper's analysis protocol: Across the 670 or so repertoires, a later analysis counted 60 million to 90 million unique TCR beta chains, approximately 12 million of which were shared by at least two donors. Raw reads were error-corrected and collapsed into unique sequences with a nearest-neighbor algorithm that merged closely related sequences to remove PCR and sequencing errors. V, D and J gene segments were assigned by aligning CDR3 sequences to IMGT reference sequences. For a sequence to be retained, at least a six-nucleotide match to both a V gene segment and a J gene segment was required. Rearrangements were classified as productive when the CDR3 lacked stop codons and remained in frame with V and J, and all other rearrangements were classified as non-productive. CDR3 was defined according to IMGT convention as the region running from the second conserved V-encoded cysteine to the conserved J-encoded phenylalanine. The earlier analysis of a few hundred of the donors excluded sequences that lacked an unambiguous match to a single V gene segment. In an earlier analysis of approximately 500 of the donors, a V segment was called functional when productive rearrangements were above 56.7%, and segregating when the standard deviation between donors exceeded 5%. To diagnose cytomegalovirus status from the catalog of TCR beta chain sequences, a statistical classification framework was built. V and J gene assignment, in a later analysis, came from comparing TCR nucleotide sequences with IMGT/GENE-DB human TR gene sequences. A later analysis assigned CDR3 sequences and most-parsimonious VDJ recombination scenarios with the TCRdist pipeline. In a later analysis, every TCR beta chain was defined by the combination of its CDR3 amino acid sequence and its V-gene family, and reads without a unique V-gene family were dropped. To address suspected cross-contamination and a sequencing artifact, a later analysis removed roughly 580 highly shared, low-generation-probability nucleotide sequences. In a later analysis, a clonal expansion index was calculated for each public chain from normalized within-repertoire ranks of inferred template counts. In a later analysis, generation probabilities were computed using a VDJ recombination model fitted to out-of-frame rearrangements, and the results were checked against IGoR. In a later analysis, hypergeometric tests were used to score TCR-TCR, TCR-HLA and TCR-CMV co-occurrence, with a repertoire-size bias correction applied to TCR pairs. False discovery rates were estimated in a later analysis by permuting HLA or CMV assignments 20 times. In a later analysis, co-occurring TCRs were grouped using DBSCAN, and TCRdist sequence similarity was added for clustering within HLA-allele-positive subsets. Repertoires with fewer than 30,000 or more than 120,000 public chains were left out of co-occurrence clustering, as were four to six repertoires with anomalous nucleotide sharing. Held by TCRdb, this immuneACCESS table contains in-frame sequences only and omits some clones. Under half of the omission traces to an unresolved V gene where checked; the cause of the rest is unknown. V and J calls and clone size come straight from that table; D and trimming were deduced from the DNA. A total of around 120,000 clones appear in this sample, roughly 78% of them only once. The ten biggest clones cover over 5% of the sample.

This clone was seen a handful of times. Its specific antigen is unknown. No base qualities exist here, and no much larger clone lies one base off it. The chain is encoded by TRBV4-2 joined to TRBJ1-5, with 7 middle bases fitting TRBD1. Sequencing used PBMCs. The receptor was isolated from a woman in her forties in good health and CMV-seronegative. The sequenced DNA is TGTGCCAGCAGCCAGTCTAGGACAGGCCAAGAAGATCAGCCCCAGCATTTT. It translates to CASSQSRTGQEDQPQHF.